These 4 T cell receptor beta chains were sequenced from one sample in a study of CD8 T cells in ankylosing spondylitis. Study conclusions and caveats: Blood of patients with ankylosing spondylitis appeared to be characterized by a TCR beta motif of seven or eight highly homologous variants.

The antigens these receptors bind are not known. TCRdb processed the 5' RACE reads anew with MiXCR; each CDR3 protein has one entry. The sample has about 330,000 distinct CDR3 sequences, 6.5% to 10% seen once. Input material: blood, either unsorted or a sorted T cell fraction (not recorded which). These receptors all come from a male donor with ankylosing spondylitis.

This clonotype was seen more than once but under ten times. The V and J genes are TRBV3-1 and TRBJ1-5, with D possibly being TRBD1 (5 bases). Germline lookup yields CDR1 LGHDT and CDR2 YNNKEL (reference sequence). This CDR3 is built from 12 residues. Trimming cost V 1 base and J 12 bases, with 10 bases left between them. CDR3 bases: TGTGCCAGCAGCCAAGGGGAGGGGCTCCAGCATTTT. This sequence encodes CASSQGEGLQHF. Supplemented by reference TRBV3-1 and TRBJ1-5, the full variable domain reads DTAVSQTPKYLVTQMGNDKSIKCEQNLGHDTMYWYKQDSKKFLKIMFSYNNKELIINETVPNRFSPKSPDKAHLNLHINSLELGDSAVYFCASSQGEGLQHFGDGTRLSIL.

The J gene is TRBJ2-7, the V gene TRBV6-2 or TRBV6-3; 9 bases agree with TRBD2. From germline, CDR1 is MNHEY and CDR2 SVGEGT. This CDR3 contains 15 residues. Trimming took 5 bases from V and 7 from J; bases not matched to a gene: 12. The CDR3 loop is CASSIILAGTGEQYF. DNA of the CDR3: TGTGCCAGCAGTATAATCCTAGCGGGGACGGGGGAGCAGTACTTC.

This clonotype was recorded at least ten times. The chain links TRBV7-9 to TRBJ2-2; weak D call: TRBD1 (6 bases). Germline values: CDR1 SEHNR, CDR2 FQNEAQ (reference sequence). V lost 5 bases and J lost 4, with 14 bases in between. CDR3 length equals 15 residues. For the CDR3, the DNA is TGTGCCAGCAGCCGACAGGCTTCGGGCACCGGGGAGCTGTTTTTT. It is translated as CASSRQASGTGELFF.

CDR3 residues: CASSSSGTDNGEAFF. CDR3 DNA: TGCGCCAGCAGCTCGTCCGGGACGGATAATGGGGAAGCTTTCTTT. The rearrangement joins TRBV5-1 to TRBJ1-1; a possible D gene is TRBD1 (5 bases). The CDR3 length is 15 residues. V shed 3 bases and J shed 8 bases, with 20 bases lying between them. Germline V gene data show CDR1 as SGHRS and CDR2 as YFSETQ.